Below are 16 T cell receptor beta chains sequenced from a single sample in a study of shared clonotypes between healthy human individuals. TCRdb's table, derived via immunoSEQ multiplex PCR, lists solely in-frame clones and lacks some. Among nearly 1 million clones, less than 85% were seen once, and the ten largest hold nearly 1.5%. The material sequenced was memory CD4+ T cells sorted from blood. Subset meaning: CD45RA-negative fraction. These receptors came from a man in his late teens or twenties in good health.

The rearrangement uses TRBV13 and TRBJ2-2; 8 bases line up with TRBD2. With V trimmed by 5 bases and J by 1 base, 3 bases remained unmatched. CDR1 is PRHDT, CDR2 FYEKMQ, per germline (reference sequence). The CDR3 runs to 15 residues. CDR3 coding DNA: TGTGCCAGCAGCGGGACTAGAGGGAACACCGGGGAGCTGTTTTTT. It encodes CASSGTRGNTGELFF.

The rearrangement joins TRBV9 to TRBJ1-1; 8 bases fit TRBD1. V dropped 4 bases and J dropped 4; count of bases not matched to a gene: 6. CDR1 SGDLS and CDR2 YYNGEE come from the germline V gene. This CDR3 is 14 amino acids long. The CDR3 reads CASSPIQGGTEAFF. Written as DNA, the CDR3 is TGTGCCAGCAGCCCCATACAGGGGGGCACTGAAGCTTTCTTT.

This clone was found a few times. In DNA form, the CDR3 reads TGTGCCTGGAGTGGGACTAGCCCCGGGGAGCTGTTTTTT. Translated: CAWSGTSPGELFF. The rearrangement joins TRBV30 to TRBJ2-2, with 8 positions matching TRBD2. Per germline, CDR1 GTSNPN and CDR2 SVGIG (reference sequence). Losses at the gene ends were 1 base for V and 6 bases for J; bases not matched to a gene: 1. This CDR3 is 13 amino acids long.

V is TRBV19 and J is TRBJ2-1, with TRBD2 as a possible D gene (5 bases). The CDR3 has 16 amino acids. From germline, CDR1 is LNHDA and CDR2 SQIVND (reference sequence). V shed 5 bases and J shed 0 bases, with 14 bases lying between them. CDR3 in DNA: TGTGCCAGTAGTCCGCGCGGGCTAAGCTCCTACAATGAGCAGTTCTTC. Its protein product is CASSPRGLSSYNEQFF.

This clone appeared a few times. Different DNA sequences within this sample yield the same CDR3. The V call is TRBV27, the J call TRBJ1-5; a possible D gene is TRBD1 (5 bases). From germline, CDR1 is MNHEY and CDR2 SMNVEV (reference sequence). The V end lost 3 bases, the J end lost 4 bases, and 7 bases lay between the germline ends. The CDR3 has 13 amino acids. CDR3 region: CASSFRANQPQHF. The CDR3 nucleotides are TGTGCCAGCAGTTTCAGGGCTAATCAGCCCCAGCATTTT.

The rearrangement links TRBV10-2 to TRBJ1-4; D ambiguous. V was cut by 8 bases and J by 7 bases, with 11 bases left in between. The CDR3 totals 12 residues. Germline V CDR1 and CDR2: WSHSY, SAAADI. The CDR3 DNA reads as TGCGCCAGCTCCTTCAGTTCTGAAAAACTGTTTTTT. This codes for CASSFSSEKLFF.

The chain joins TRBV25-1 to TRBJ2-2; TRBD1 might be the D (5 bases). The CDR3 is 13 amino acids. Germline CDR1 is MGHDK and CDR2 is SYGVNS. Trimming stripped 8 bases from V and 12 bases from J, with 19 bases between. The DNA for the CDR3 is TGTGCCAGCGCTCCGTGGGGCTACGATCAGCTGTTTTTT. It specifies CASAPWGYDQLFF.

The chain joins TRBV11-2 to TRBJ1-2; D may be TRBD1 (5 bases). CDR1 and CDR2 (germline): SGHAT, FQNNGV. The CDR3 is made up of 14 amino acids. V dropped 2 bases and J dropped 5 bases, with 12 bases sitting between them. The CDR3 coding sequence is TGTGCCAGCAGCTTAAGCAGGGCCTGGTATGGCTACACCTTC. Its protein is CASSLSRAWYGYTF.

This chain connects TRBV11-2 to TRBJ1-2, with 10 bases that match TRBD1. Looked up from germline, CDR1 is SGHAT and CDR2 is FQNNGV. Germline trimming cut 1 base from V and 8 bases from J; bases unmatched to any gene: 4. The CDR3 covers 14 residues. The CDR3 region has the DNA TGTGCCAGCAGCTTAGGACAGGGGGCTTGGGGCTACACCTTC. Translating it yields CASSLGQGAWGYTF.

This chain uses TRBV27 with TRBJ2-1; TRBD2 agrees at 11 bases. Germline V lookup: CDR1 MNHEY, CDR2 SMNVEV (reference sequence). This CDR3 has 16 amino acids. Losses at the gene ends were 7 bases for V and 6 bases for J; bases not matched to a gene: 11. The CDR3 DNA reads TGTGCCAGCAATCCCTTAGCGGGAGGGAGGGTCAATGAGCAGTTCTTC. Its translation is CASNPLAGGRVNEQFF.

The chain employs TRBV7-2 and TRBJ1-4; D uncertain. Between the trimmed V and J ends, which lost 2 bases and 4 bases, there was a span of 14 bases. CDR3 length: 16 amino acids. The germline V gene encodes CDR1 SGHTA and CDR2 FQGNSA. CDR3 DNA: TGTGCCAGCAGCTTAAAATCCGGGCCCATTAATGAAAAACTGTTTTTT. Its translation is CASSLKSGPINEKLFF.

CDR3 sequence (DNA): TGCAGCGTTGAAGATGCGGTGGGGCTGGAGACCCAGTACTTC. Protein sequence: CSVEDAVGLETQYF. This sequence joins TRBV29-1 and TRBJ2-5; tentative D call: TRBD1 (5 bases). Germline CDR1 and CDR2: SQVTM and ANQGSEA. Between the trimmed V and J ends, which lost 0 bases and 5 bases, there was a span of 13 bases. This CDR3 contains 14 residues.

V gene TRBV5-4 combines with J gene TRBJ1-2; D unresolved. The CDR3 is made up of 15 amino acids. V was trimmed by 0 bases and J by 0 bases, leaving 9 bases between them. Germline assignment: CDR1 SGHNT and CDR2 YYREEE (reference sequence). The DNA of the CDR3 is TGTGCCAGCAGCTTGGGGCAGACCTCTAACTATGGCTACACCTTC. Protein product: CASSLGQTSNYGYTF.

This clone was counted a single time. This chain uses TRBV18 with TRBJ1-3; D is uncertain. The CDR3 extends over 11 amino acids. CDR1 KGHSH and CDR2 LQKENI come from the germline V gene. Trimming took 3 bases from V and 8 from J, leaving 5 bases between them. CDR3 DNA: TGTGCCAGCTCACCCATCGACACCATATATTTT. This translates into CASSPIDTIYF.

The V call is TRBV11-2, the J call TRBJ2-7; D call uncertain. CDR3 length: 13 residues. Per germline, CDR1 SGHAT and CDR2 FQNNGV. Trimming stripped 1 base from V and 0 bases from J, with 4 bases between. In DNA, the CDR3 is TGTGCCAGCAGCTTAGCCATCTCCTACGAGCAGTACTTC. Amino acid sequence: CASSLAISYEQYF. The full variable domain, in which reference TRBV11-2 and TRBJ2-7 provide the parts outside the CDR3, is EAGVAQSPRYKIIEKRQSVAFWCNPISGHATLYWYQQILGQGPKLLIQFQNNGVVDDSQLPKDRFSAERLKGVDSTLKIQPAKLEDSAVYLCASSLAISYEQYFGPGTRLTVT.

This rearrangement joins TRBV5-4 to TRBJ2-1; 11 bases align to TRBD2. This CDR3 contains 16 residues. The germline V gene has CDR1 SGHNT and CDR2 YYREEE (reference sequence). V lost 4 bases and J lost 4; bases outside the gene matches: 7. The DNA of the CDR3 is TGTGCCAGCAGCATGCGACTAGCGGGACAATACAATGAGCAGTTCTTC. Its protein product is CASSMRLAGQYNEQFF.